The 24 T cell receptor beta chains listed next were all sequenced from one sample in a study of cytomegalovirus exposure and HLA in healthy donors. The primer mix had 60 Vbeta and 13 Jbeta primers. This table comes from immunoSEQ multiplex PCR, and its TCRdb copy is limited to in-frame clones, with some not included. The sample carries some 180,000 clones, about 80% recorded once. The specimen was PBMCs. All receptors derive from a woman aged 25 to 39 in good health and CMV-seropositive.

The chain joins TRBV10-1 to TRBJ2-5, with TRBD1 as a possible D gene (5 bases). Germline CDR1 and CDR2: WNHNN and SYGVQD (reference sequence). V was shortened by 5 bases and J by 0 bases, with 7 bases between the two germline ends. This CDR3 region has 13 residues. CDR3 in amino acids: CASSRRDQETQYF. The CDR3, as DNA: TGCGCCAGCAGTCGCAGGGACCAAGAGACCCAGTACTTC.

The genes are TRBV5-1 and TRBJ1-4; D unresolved. CDR1 and CDR2 (germline): SGHRS, YFSETQ. Trimming removed 3 bases from V and 8 bases from J, with 17 bases in between. This CDR3 has 15 amino acids. The CDR3 loop reads CASSSTSLSGEKLFF. CDR3 nucleotides: TGCGCCAGCAGCTCAACGAGCCTATCGGGGGAAAAACTGTTTTTT. Full variable domain (rest looked up from reference TRBV5-1 and TRBJ1-4): KAGVTQTPRYLIKTRGQQVTLSCSPISGHRSVSWYQQTPGQGLQFLFEYFSETQRNKGNFPGRFSGRQFSNSRSEMNVSTLELGDSALYLCASSSTSLSGEKLFFGSGTQLSVL.

CDR3 sequence: CASSPRGGAHRGPYSNQPQHF. The CDR3, as DNA: TGTGCCAGCAGCCCTAGAGGGGGGGCACACAGGGGGCCCTATAGCAATCAGCCCCAGCATTTT. This rearrangement joins TRBV9 to TRBJ1-5, with 9 bases matching TRBD1. The V gene's germline CDR1 is SGDLS and CDR2 YYNGEE. V lost 4 bases and J lost 0; bases outside the gene matches: 20. The CDR3 totals 21 residues.

The chain carries TRBV27 and TRBJ2-1; possibly TRBD2 for D (5 bases). The CDR3 consists of 17 residues. The V end was cut by 3 bases, the J end by 5 bases, with 20 bases between. CDR1 is MNHEY, CDR2 SMNVEV, per germline (reference sequence). The DNA for the CDR3 is TGTGCCAGCAGTTTTAGGGTGGGAGCCCGCAGAGACAATGAGCAGTTCTTC. It is translated as CASSFRVGARRDNEQFF.

This chain links TRBV6-9 with TRBJ1-1; D is perhaps TRBD1 (5 bases). The V end was cut by 7 bases, the J end by 3 bases, with 6 bases between. Germline CDR1 and CDR2: MNHGY and SVAAGI. The CDR3 sequence is 11 residues long. The CDR3 region has the DNA TGTGCCAGCAAGGGGCACACTGAAGCTTTCTTT. Amino acids: CASKGHTEAFF.

The V call is TRBV10-3, the J call TRBJ2-1, with 10 bases matching TRBD2. Trimming took 6 bases from V and 0 from J; bases not matched to a gene: 20. The CDR3 sequence is 21 residues long. CDR1 ENHRY and CDR2 SYGVKD come from the germline V gene. CDR3 sequence (DNA): TGTGCCATCAGCAACCCTGGTGGGACTAGCGCCGAACGGAGCTCCTACAATGAGCAGTTCTTC. This sequence encodes CAISNPGGTSAERSSYNEQFF.

About this clone: The same CDR3 can be traced to other DNA sequences in this sample. The chain is built from TRBV27 and TRBJ2-5; D is possibly TRBD2 (6 bases). The germline gives CDR1 MNHEY, CDR2 SMNVEV (reference sequence). V gave up 5 bases and J gave up 5 bases, with 15 bases separating them. The length of the CDR3 is 14 residues. DNA for the CDR3: TGTGCCAGCAGTCCCAGGTGGGGGAGGGAGACCCAGTACTTC. Translating gives CASSPRWGRETQYF.

The V and J genes are TRBV6-5 and TRBJ1-2; no reliable D call. The CDR3 runs to 13 residues. Germline lookup yields CDR1 MNHEY and CDR2 SVGAGI. V lost 4 bases and J 5 bases, leaving 11 bases between the germline ends. In DNA form, the CDR3 reads TGTGCCAGCAGTTCCCGACATGTTTATGGCTACACCTTC. It codes for CASSSRHVYGYTF.

The chain joins TRBV2 to TRBJ1-5, with a possible D match to TRBD1 (6 bases). The length of the CDR3 is 14 residues. V was trimmed by 4 bases and J by 3 bases, leaving 10 bases between them. The germline gives CDR1 SNHLY, CDR2 FYNNEI. The CDR3 sequence is CASSATGFNQPQHF. DNA of the CDR3: TGTGCCAGCAGTGCAACAGGGTTCAATCAGCCCCAGCATTTT. Using reference TRBV2 and TRBJ1-5 for the parts outside the CDR3, the full variable domain is EPEVTQTPSHQVTQMGQEVILRCVPISNHLYFYWYRQILGQKVEFLVSFYNNEISEKSEIFDDQFSVERPDGSNFTLKIRSTKLEDSAMYFCASSATGFNQPQHFGDGTRLSIL.

V gene TRBV7-9 combines with J gene TRBJ1-5; D unclear. Trimming shortened V by 5 bases and J by 11 bases, and 10 bases separated the two germline ends. In germline, CDR1 is SEHNR, CDR2 FQNEAQ (reference sequence). The CDR3 contains 11 residues. The CDR3 DNA is TGTGCCAGCAGCAGAGGAGGGTCCCAGCATTTT. Its translation is CASSRGGSQHF.

V is TRBV5-1 and J is TRBJ1-2; 7 bases match TRBD1. The V gene's germline CDR1 is SGHRS and CDR2 YFSETQ. The CDR3 runs to 14 residues. The junction had 2 bases not matched to a gene; V was cut back by 0 bases and J by 3 bases. In DNA, the CDR3 is TGCGCCAGCAGCTTGGGGGGACAGTACTATGGCTACACCTTC. Its translation is CASSLGGQYYGYTF.

The sample holds a few counts of this clone. The chain links TRBV5-4 to TRBJ2-3, with 8 bases fitting TRBD2. Looked up from germline, CDR1 is SGHNT and CDR2 is YYREEE (reference sequence). V was clipped by 0 bases and J by 6 bases; unmatched bases: 0. The CDR3 has 13 amino acids. CDR3 sequence: CASSLASGDTQYF. The CDR3 DNA reads TGTGCCAGCAGCTTGGCTAGCGGGGATACGCAGTATTTT. The full variable domain, with the rest looked up from reference TRBV5-4 and TRBJ2-3, is ETGVTQSPTHLIKTRGQQVTLRCSSQSGHNTVSWYQQALGQGPQFIFQYYREEENGRGNFPPRFSGLQFPNYSSELNVNALELDDSALYLCASSLASGDTQYFGPGTRLTVL.

The rearrangement uses TRBV6-6 and TRBJ2-7; unclear D gene. The CDR3 length is 12 residues. Germline V gene data show CDR1 as MNHNY and CDR2 as SVGAGI (reference sequence). Trimming stripped 8 bases from V and 0 bases from J, with 8 bases between. The CDR3 DNA is TGTGCCAGCGCTCGGAGCTCCTACGAGCAGTACTTC. Protein sequence: CASARSSYEQYF.

The chain uses TRBV5-1 and TRBJ1-2; 9 nucleotides align to TRBD1. From germline, CDR1 is SGHRS and CDR2 YFSETQ. V shed 4 bases, J shed 5 bases, and the junction held 9 bases outside the gene matches. The CDR3 spans 15 residues. The CDR3 is CASSVDETGGYGYTF. As DNA, the CDR3 is TGCGCCAGCAGCGTGGACGAGACAGGGGGATATGGCTACACCTTC.

The chain carries TRBV7-2 and TRBJ2-5; D is unclear. Germline CDR1 SGHTA, CDR2 FQGNSA. Trimming took off 5 bases at V and 5 bases at J, with 15 bases between the two ends. This CDR3 spans 14 amino acids. CDR3 sequence (DNA): TGTGCCAGCAGCCCCGGGTGGCTCGGGGAGACCCAGTACTTC. Residues: CASSPGWLGETQYF.

DNA for the CDR3: TGTGCCAGCAGTCGTACTAGCGGGTGGCTTGAGACCCAGTACTTC. As protein: CASSRTSGWLETQYF. The rearrangement joins TRBV2 to TRBJ2-5, with 9 bases matching TRBD2. The CDR3 covers 15 residues. V was clipped by 5 bases and J by 5 bases; unmatched bases: 9. Germline loops: CDR1 SNHLY, CDR2 FYNNEI.

The rearrangement links TRBV2 to TRBJ2-7, with 8 bases fitting TRBD1. Trimming cost V 2 bases and J 3 bases; bases outside gene matches: 6. CDR3 length: 15 residues. Germline loops: CDR1 SNHLY, CDR2 FYNNEI. This CDR3 is CASSERQGALYEQYF. DNA for the CDR3: TGTGCCAGCAGTGAACGGCAGGGGGCTCTCTACGAGCAGTACTTC.

The chain employs TRBV9 and TRBJ2-7; 7 bases fit TRBD2. This CDR3 has 16 residues. Germline CDR1 and CDR2: SGDLS and YYNGEE. V shed 2 bases and J 7 bases; nucleotides not matched to a gene: 15. Written as DNA, the CDR3 is TGTGCCAGCAGCGTTGGCGTGGTGGCGGGAGAGGGGGAGCAGTACTTC. It is translated as CASSVGVVAGEGEQYF.

The CDR3 DNA sequence: TGTGCCAGCAGCTTAGGGCCCCGGGACAGGGATCGCTACACCTTC. This gives the protein CASSLGPRDRDRYTF. The chain is built from TRBV7-9 and TRBJ1-2; 9 bases map to TRBD1. This CDR3 region has 15 residues. Germline CDR1 reads SEHNR; CDR2 reads FQNEAQ (reference sequence). V lost 1 base and J lost 9; bases outside the gene matches: 9.

The chain employs TRBV7-9 and TRBJ2-5; the D is unclear. Germline CDR1 is SEHNR and CDR2 is FQNEAQ (reference sequence). Trimming took off 5 bases at V and 1 base at J, with 14 bases between the two ends. This CDR3 is 15 amino acids long. CDR3 coding DNA: TGTGCCAGCAGCCCAGACAATACCGGCCAAGAGACCCAGTACTTC. This gives the protein CASSPDNTGQETQYF.

The V and J genes are TRBV11-2 and TRBJ2-5; D may be TRBD1 (6 bases). V was pared by 5 bases and J by 2 bases, with 12 bases between. Looked up from germline, CDR1 is SGHAT and CDR2 is FQNNGV. The length of the CDR3 is 14 residues. The CDR3 DNA reads TGTGCCAGCAGCACACCCGGACAGCAAGAGACCCAGTACTTC. The encoded protein is CASSTPGQQETQYF.

This clone came up once. The V gene is TRBV18, the J gene TRBJ1-4; D gene uncertain. This CDR3 contains 14 residues. The V end was cut by 3 bases, the J end by 6 bases, with 11 bases between. Germline loops: CDR1 KGHSH, CDR2 LQKENI. CDR3 protein: CASSPNMVDEKLFF. The CDR3 DNA follows: TGTGCCAGCTCACCGAATATGGTAGATGAAAAACTGTTTTTT.

This clone has only a few counts. V is TRBV27 and J is TRBJ1-1, with no clear D. V lost 10 bases to trimming and J lost 4 bases, with 16 bases between them. Germline V gives CDR1 MNHEY, CDR2 SMNVEV (reference sequence). The CDR3 sequence is 13 residues long. CDR3 region: CATSGGEVTEAFF. CDR3 in DNA: TGTGCCACCTCGGGCGGGGAGGTCACTGAAGCTTTCTTT.

The J gene is TRBJ2-3, the V gene TRBV9, with D tentatively TRBD1 (5 bases). CDR3 length: 14 residues. CDR1 SGDLS and CDR2 YYNGEE come from the germline V gene. V lost 3 bases to trimming and J lost 6 bases, with 14 bases between them. In DNA form, the CDR3 reads TGTGCCAGCAGCGCCAGGACACTCACTGATACGCAGTATTTT. This sequence encodes CASSARTLTDTQYF.